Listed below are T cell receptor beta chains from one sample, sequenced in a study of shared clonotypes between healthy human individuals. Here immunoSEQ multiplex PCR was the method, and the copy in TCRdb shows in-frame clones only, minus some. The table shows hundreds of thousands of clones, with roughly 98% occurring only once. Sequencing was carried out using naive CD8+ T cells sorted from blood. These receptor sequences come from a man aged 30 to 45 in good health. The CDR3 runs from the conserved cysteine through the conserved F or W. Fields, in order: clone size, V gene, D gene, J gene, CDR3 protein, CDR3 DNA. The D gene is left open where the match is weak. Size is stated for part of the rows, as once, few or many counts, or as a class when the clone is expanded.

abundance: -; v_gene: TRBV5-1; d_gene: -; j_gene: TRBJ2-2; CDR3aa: CASSLVPGDTGELFF; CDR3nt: TGCGCCAGCAGCCTGGTTCCAGGGGACACCGGGGAGCTGTTTTTT
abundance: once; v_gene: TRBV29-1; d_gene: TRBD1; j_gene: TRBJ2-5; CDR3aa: CSVGGQGWTQYF; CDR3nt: TGCAGCGTTGGGGGACAGGGTTGGACCCAGTACTTC
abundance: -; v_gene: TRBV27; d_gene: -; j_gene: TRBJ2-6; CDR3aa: CASTGWTGANVLTF; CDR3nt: TGTGCCAGCACGGGGTGGACTGGGGCCAACGTCCTGACTTTC
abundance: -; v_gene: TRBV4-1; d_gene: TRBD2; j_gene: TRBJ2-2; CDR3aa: CASSQDGTSVYTGELFF; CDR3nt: TGCGCCAGCAGCCAAGATGGGACTAGCGTATACACCGGGGAGCTGTTTTTT
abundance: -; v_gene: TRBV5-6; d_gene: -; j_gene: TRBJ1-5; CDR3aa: CASSLGGGQPQHF; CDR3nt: TGTGCCAGCAGCTTGGGAGGGGGTCAGCCCCAGCATTTT
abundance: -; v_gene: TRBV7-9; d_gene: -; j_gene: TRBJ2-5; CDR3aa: CASSPLAGGSWETQYF; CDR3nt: TGTGCCAGCAGCCCCCTGGCAGGGGGGTCGTGGGAGACCCAGTACTTC
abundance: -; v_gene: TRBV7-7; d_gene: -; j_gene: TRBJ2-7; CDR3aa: CASSFGIGGEQYF; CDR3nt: TGTGCTAGCAGCTTTGGGATAGGGGGCGAGCAGTACTTC
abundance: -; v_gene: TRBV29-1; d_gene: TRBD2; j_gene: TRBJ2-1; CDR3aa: CSARGLAGYEQFF; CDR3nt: TGCAGCGCCAGGGGTCTAGCGGGGTATGAGCAGTTCTTC
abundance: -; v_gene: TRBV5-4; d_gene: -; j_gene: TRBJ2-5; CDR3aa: CASSLTRYRDQETQYF; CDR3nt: TGTGCCAGCAGCTTAACCCGGTACAGGGACCAAGAGACCCAGTACTTC
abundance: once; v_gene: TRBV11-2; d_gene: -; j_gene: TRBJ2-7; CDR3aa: CASSPRHRVIGYEQYF; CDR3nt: TGTGCCAGCAGCCCCCGGCACAGGGTCATTGGCTACGAGCAGTACTTC
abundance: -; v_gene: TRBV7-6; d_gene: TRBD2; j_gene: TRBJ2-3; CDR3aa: CASSRAPGRTDTQYF; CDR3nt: TGTGCCAGCAGCCGCGCTCCCGGGAGGACAGATACGCAGTATTTT
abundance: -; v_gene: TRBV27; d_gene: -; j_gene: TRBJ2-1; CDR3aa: CASRNQGNEQFF; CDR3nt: TGTGCCAGCAGGAACCAGGGCAATGAGCAGTTCTTC
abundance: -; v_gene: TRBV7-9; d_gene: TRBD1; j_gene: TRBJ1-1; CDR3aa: CASSLARTGNTEAFF; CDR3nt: TGTGCCAGCAGCTTAGCACGGACAGGGAACACTGAAGCTTTCTTT
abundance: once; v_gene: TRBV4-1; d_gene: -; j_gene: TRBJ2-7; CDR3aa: CASSQDFAGLLYF; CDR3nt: TGCGCCAGCAGCCAAGATTTCGCGGGTTTGTTGTACTTC
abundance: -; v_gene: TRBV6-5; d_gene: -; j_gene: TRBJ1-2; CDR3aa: CASSYSTAYGYTF; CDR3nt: TGTGCCAGCAGTTACTCGACAGCGTACGGCTACACCTTC
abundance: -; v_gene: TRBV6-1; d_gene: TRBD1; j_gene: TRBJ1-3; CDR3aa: CASSANTGEGGNTIYF; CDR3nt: TGTGCCAGCAGTGCCAACACAGGGGAAGGAGGAAACACCATATATTTT
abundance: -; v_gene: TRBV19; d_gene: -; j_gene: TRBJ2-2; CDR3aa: CASYAESNTGELFF; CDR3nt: TGTGCCAGTTATGCGGAGTCAAACACCGGGGAGCTGTTTTTT
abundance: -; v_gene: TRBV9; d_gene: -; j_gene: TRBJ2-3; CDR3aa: CASSEDRSTDTQYF; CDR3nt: TGTGCCAGCAGTGAAGACAGGAGCACAGATACGCAGTATTTT
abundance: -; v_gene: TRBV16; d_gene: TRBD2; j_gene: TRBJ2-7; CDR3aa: CASSQLTSESSYEQYF; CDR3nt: TGTGCCAGCAGCCAATTGACTAGCGAGAGCTCCTACGAGCAGTACTTC
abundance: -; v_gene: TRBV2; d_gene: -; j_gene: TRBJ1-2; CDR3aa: CASTTDWTEEGYTF; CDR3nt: TGTGCCAGCACCACGGACTGGACAGAGGAAGGCTACACCTTC
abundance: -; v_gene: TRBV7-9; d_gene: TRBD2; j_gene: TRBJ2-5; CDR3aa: CASTSVAGGQETQYF; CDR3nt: TGTGCCAGCACCTCTGTGGCGGGAGGGCAAGAGACCCAGTACTTC
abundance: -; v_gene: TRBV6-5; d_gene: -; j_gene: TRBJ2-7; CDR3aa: CASSYGRAYEQYF; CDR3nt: TGTGCCAGCAGTTACGGCAGGGCCTACGAGCAGTACTTC
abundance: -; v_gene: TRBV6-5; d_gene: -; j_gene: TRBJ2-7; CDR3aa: CASSYSKPRGYEQYF; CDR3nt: TGTGCCAGCAGTTACTCGAAACCCAGGGGCTACGAGCAGTACTTC
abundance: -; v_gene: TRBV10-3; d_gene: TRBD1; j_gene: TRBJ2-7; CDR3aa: CAIRGTGGSYEQYF; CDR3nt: TGTGCCATCAGGGGGACAGGGGGAAGCTACGAGCAGTACTTC
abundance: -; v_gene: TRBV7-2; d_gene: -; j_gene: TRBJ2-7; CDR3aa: CASSLGLGMYEQYF; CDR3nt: TGTGCCAGCAGCTTGGGTCTAGGAATGTACGAGCAGTACTTC
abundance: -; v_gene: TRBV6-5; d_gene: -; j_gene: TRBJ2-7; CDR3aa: CASSYSGSNYEQYF; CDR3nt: TGTGCCAGCAGTTACTCTGGGTCCAACTACGAGCAGTACTTC
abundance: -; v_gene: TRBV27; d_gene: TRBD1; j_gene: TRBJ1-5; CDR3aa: CASRSGQSLAGQPQHF; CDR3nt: TGTGCCAGCAGGTCGGGACAGAGTCTAGCAGGTCAGCCCCAGCATTTT
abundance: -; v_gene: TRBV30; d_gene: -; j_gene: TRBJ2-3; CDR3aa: CALVLGYTDTQYF; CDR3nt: TGTGCCTTGGTTCTGGGGTACACAGATACGCAGTATTTT
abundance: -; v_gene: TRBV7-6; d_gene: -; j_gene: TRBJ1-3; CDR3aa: CASSPDASSGNTIYF; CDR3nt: TGTGCCAGCAGCCCGGATGCATCCTCTGGAAACACCATATATTTT
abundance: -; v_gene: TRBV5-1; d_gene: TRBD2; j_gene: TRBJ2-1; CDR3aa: CASSLATSGGGDEQFF; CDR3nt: TGCGCCAGCAGCTTGGCTACTAGCGGGGGAGGGGATGAGCAGTTCTTC
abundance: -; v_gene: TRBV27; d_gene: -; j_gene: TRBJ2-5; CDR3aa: CASSLSRARQKETQYF; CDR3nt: TGTGCCAGCAGTTTATCGCGAGCTCGCCAGAAAGAGACCCAGTACTTC
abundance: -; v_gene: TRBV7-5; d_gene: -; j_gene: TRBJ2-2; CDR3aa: CVRSLDWILNTGELFF; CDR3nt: TGTGTCAGAAGCTTAGATTGGATCCTAAACACCGGGGAGCTGTTTTTT
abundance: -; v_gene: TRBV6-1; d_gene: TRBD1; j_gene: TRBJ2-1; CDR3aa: CASSAEFGDRGQHEQFF; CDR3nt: TGTGCCAGCAGTGCTGAATTTGGGGACAGGGGGCAGCATGAGCAGTTCTTC
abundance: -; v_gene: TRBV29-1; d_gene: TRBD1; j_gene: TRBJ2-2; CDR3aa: CSVAETGSSGELFF; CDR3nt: TGCAGCGTTGCGGAGACAGGGAGTTCCGGGGAGCTGTTTTTT
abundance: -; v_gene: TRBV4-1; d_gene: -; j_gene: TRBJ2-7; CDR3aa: CASSQVTGPEYEQYF; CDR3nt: TGCGCCAGCAGCCAAGTTACGGGACCTGAATACGAGCAGTACTTC
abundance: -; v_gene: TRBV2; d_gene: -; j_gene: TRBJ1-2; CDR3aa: CARQRNYGYTF; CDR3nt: TGTGCTCGACAGAGGAACTATGGCTACACCTTC
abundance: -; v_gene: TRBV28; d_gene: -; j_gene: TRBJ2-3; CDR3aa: CASSPPGSGTDTQYF; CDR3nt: TGTGCCAGCAGTCCCCCGGGATCGGGCACAGATACGCAGTATTTT
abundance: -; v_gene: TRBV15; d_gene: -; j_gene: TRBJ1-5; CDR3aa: CATSRDRPHQPQHF; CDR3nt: TGTGCCACCAGCAGAGATCGCCCGCATCAGCCCCAGCATTTT
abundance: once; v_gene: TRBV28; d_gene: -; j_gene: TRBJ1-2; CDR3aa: CASSLRSAYGYTF; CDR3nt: TGTGCCAGCAGTTTGAGGAGCGCCTATGGCTACACCTTC
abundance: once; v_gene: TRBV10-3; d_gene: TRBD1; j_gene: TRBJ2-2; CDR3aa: CATRTGNTGELFF; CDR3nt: TGTGCCACCCGGACAGGGAACACCGGGGAGCTGTTTTTT
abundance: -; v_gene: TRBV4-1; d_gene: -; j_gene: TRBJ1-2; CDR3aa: CASSHIQEDYGYTF; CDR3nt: TGCGCCAGCAGCCACATACAGGAGGACTATGGCTACACCTTC
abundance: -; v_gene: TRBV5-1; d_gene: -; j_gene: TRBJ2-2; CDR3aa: CASSFDQNTGELFF; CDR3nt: TGCGCCAGCAGCTTTGACCAAAACACCGGGGAGCTGTTTTTT
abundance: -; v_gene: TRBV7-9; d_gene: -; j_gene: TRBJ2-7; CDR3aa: CASRPPLGSSYEQYF; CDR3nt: TGTGCCAGCAGGCCACCCCTGGGTAGCTCCTACGAGCAGTACTTC
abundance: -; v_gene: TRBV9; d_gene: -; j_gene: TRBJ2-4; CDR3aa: CASSVEGLTKNIQYF; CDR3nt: TGTGCCAGCAGCGTAGAGGGATTGACCAAAAACATTCAGTACTTC
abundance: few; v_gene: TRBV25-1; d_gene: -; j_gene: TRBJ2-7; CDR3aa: CASAAPGLSSYEQYF; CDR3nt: TGTGCCAGCGCGGCCCCGGGACTCAGCTCCTACGAGCAGTACTTC
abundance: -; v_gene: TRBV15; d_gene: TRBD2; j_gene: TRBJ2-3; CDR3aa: CATSGRVSGLAGADTQYF; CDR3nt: TGTGCCACCAGCGGAAGAGTTTCCGGACTAGCGGGAGCAGATACGCAGTATTTT
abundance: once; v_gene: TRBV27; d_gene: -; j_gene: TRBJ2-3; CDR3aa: CASSLSPQGYTDTQYF; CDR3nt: TGTGCCAGCAGTTTATCCCCACAGGGTTATACAGATACGCAGTATTTT
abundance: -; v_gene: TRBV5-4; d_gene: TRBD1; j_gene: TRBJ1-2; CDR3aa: CASSIGPGTGIYNYGYTF; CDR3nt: TGTGCCAGCAGCATAGGGCCCGGGACAGGGATTTATAACTATGGCTACACCTTC
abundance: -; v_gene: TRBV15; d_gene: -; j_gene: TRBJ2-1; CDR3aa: CATSGSHNEQFF; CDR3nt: TGTGCCACCAGCGGGTCCCACAATGAGCAGTTCTTC
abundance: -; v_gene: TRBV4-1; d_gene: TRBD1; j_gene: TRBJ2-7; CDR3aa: CASSHLTGVSYEQYF; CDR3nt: TGCGCCAGCAGCCACCTGACAGGGGTATCCTACGAGCAGTACTTC